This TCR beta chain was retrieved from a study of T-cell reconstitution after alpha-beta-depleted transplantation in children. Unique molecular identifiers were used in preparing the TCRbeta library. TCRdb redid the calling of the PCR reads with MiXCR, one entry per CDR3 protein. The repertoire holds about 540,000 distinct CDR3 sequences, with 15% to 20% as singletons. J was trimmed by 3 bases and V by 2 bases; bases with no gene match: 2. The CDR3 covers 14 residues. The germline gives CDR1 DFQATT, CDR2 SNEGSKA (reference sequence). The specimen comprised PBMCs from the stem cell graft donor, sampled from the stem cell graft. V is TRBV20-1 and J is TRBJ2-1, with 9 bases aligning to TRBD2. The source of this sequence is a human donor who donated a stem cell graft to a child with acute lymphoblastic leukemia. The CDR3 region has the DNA TGCAGTGCTAGAACTAGCGGGTACTACAATGAGCAGTTCTTC. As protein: CSARTSGYYNEQFF.